This T cell receptor beta chain originates from a study of blood T cell repertoires in COVID-19. As originally analysed: The assay estimated nucleated cells by amplifying reference gene primers. Clones were read by immunoSEQ multiplex PCR, and TCRdb kept only the in-frame ones, dropping some. V, J and clone size reflect that table, while D and trimming were determined from the DNA. Altogether about 180,000 clones are present, 80% to 90% being singletons, with the ten largest covering 12%. The sequencing input was peripheral blood. The clonotype comes from a woman older than 75 with COVID-19, enrolled during active disease.

This CDR3 is CASSPFRATNEKLFF. The DNA for the CDR3 is TGTGCCAGCAGTCCCTTCAGGGCAACTAATGAAAAACTGTTTTTT. This chain joins TRBV28 and TRBJ1-4; D possibly corresponds to TRBD1 (5 bases). The CDR3 totals 15 residues. The germline gives CDR1 MDHEN, CDR2 SYDVKM. The V end was cut by 5 bases, the J end by 0 bases, with 10 bases between.